This TCR beta chain was sequenced during a study of CD8 T cells in ankylosing spondylitis. Study-wide points: Disease-associated clonotypes exhibited CD8+ identity and were relatively infrequent in peripheral blood.

This clonotype came up many times. The antigen is not known. In germline, CDR1 is DFQATT, CDR2 SNEGSKA (reference sequence). The V gene end was trimmed by 3 bases and the J gene end by 0 bases; junction bases not matched to a gene: 12. CDR3 length equals 18 residues. It was by quantitative 5'-RACE with molecular barcodes that TCR beta libraries were made. From the 5' RACE reads, TCRdb called clonotypes with MiXCR, one entry per CDR3 protein. The data contain fewer than 200,000 distinct CDR3 sequences, approximately 18% of them singletons. The V call is TRBV20-1, the J call TRBJ2-7; TRBD2 agrees at 12 bases. The origin of this receptor is a male donor aged 10-35 years with ankylosing spondylitis or in good health (not recorded which). Sample: blood, either unsorted or a sorted T cell fraction (not recorded which). In nucleotides, the CDR3 is TGCAGTGCTAGGGCTAGTGGTGAACTAGCGGGAGGCTCCTACGAGCAGTACTTC. This sequence encodes CSARASGELAGGSYEQYF.